This T cell receptor beta chain was sequenced in a study of blood T cell repertoires in COVID-19. Whole-study context: Italy, Spain and the United States were the sources of the convalescent and acute COVID-19 samples.

Enrolled during active infection, Seattle patients were then followed longitudinally. V was shortened by 4 bases and J by 0 bases, with 16 bases between the two germline ends. The CDR3 covers 17 residues. Germline CDR1 reads SGHAT; CDR2 reads FQNNGV. The assay was immunoSEQ multiplex PCR, and TCRdb's table has in-frame clones only and misses some. Of hundreds of thousands of clones listed, nearly 90% were seen once; the top ten hold 1%. This TCR came from a woman in her thirties or forties with COVID-19, enrolled during active disease. This chain joins TRBV11-2 and TRBJ2-1; a possible D gene is TRBD2 (5 bases). The sequencing input was peripheral blood. CDR3 sequence: CASSSIRRSSSYNEQFF. CDR3 sequence (DNA): TGTGCCAGCAGCTCAATAAGGAGGAGTAGCTCCTACAATGAGCAGTTCTTC. Based on the CDR3 plus reference TRBV11-2 and TRBJ2-1, the full variable domain is EAGVAQSPRYKIIEKRQSVAFWCNPISGHATLYWYQQILGQGPKLLIQFQNNGVVDDSQLPKDRFSAERLKGVDSTLKIQPAKLEDSAVYLCASSSIRRSSSYNEQFFGPGTRLTVL.